This entry concerns a single T cell receptor (beta chain). The record originates from a study of blood T cell repertoires in COVID-19. Study details: COVID-19 samples, acute and convalescent, were from the United States, Italy and Spain.

Authors' data handling: Researchers report that nucleated cell counts were estimated from reference gene primer amplification. Measured with immunoSEQ multiplex PCR; TCRdb has only the in-frame clones, and not every one. The V and J calls and clone size come from that table; D and trimming were worked out from the DNA. The sample contains under 250,000 clones, approximately 90% of which appear only once. The CDR3 sequence is 17 residues long. V was clipped by 0 bases and J by 7 bases; unmatched bases: 7. Germline CDR1 reads SGHNT; CDR2 reads YENEEA. The chain recombines TRBV11-3 with TRBJ2-1; 12 positions agree with TRBD2. The source of this sequence is a young woman in a cohort exposed to, infected with or recovered from COVID-19 (not recorded which). Sequenced: PBMCs or T cells enriched from blood (not recorded which). In DNA, the CDR3 is TGTGCCAGCAGCTTAGACAGACTAGCGGGAGTGGGAAATGAGCAGTTCTTC. Translated: CASSLDRLAGVGNEQFF.